This TCR beta chain was observed in a study of blood T cell repertoires in COVID-19. Using immunoSEQ multiplex PCR, the repertoire was profiled, and TCRdb retains in-frame clones only, with some absent. Of around 140,000 clones in the sample, about 86% were seen once. J was trimmed by 5 bases and V by 6 bases; bases with no gene match: 6. The V gene's germline CDR1 is MNHEY and CDR2 SVGEGT. CDR3 length equals 13 residues. This clonotype was obtained from a woman aged 45-65 years with active or convalescent COVID-19. Sequencing was carried out using peripheral blood. The chain couples TRBV6-2 or TRBV6-3 to TRBJ1-1; 7 bases line up with TRBD1. Here the CDR3 DNA reads TGTGCCAGCAGCAGACAGGGAGGAACTGAAGCTTTCTTT. This translates into CASSRQGGTEAFF.